This TCR beta chain is drawn from a study of T cells after yellow fever vaccination. The CDR3 sequence is 14 residues long. Germline-derived CDR1 and CDR2 are MNHEY and SMNVEV (reference sequence). Trimming cost V 1 base and J 5 bases; bases outside gene matches: 3. Broader study findings: The booster response re-showed most primary clones: 95% to 96% CD4, around 90% CD8.

TCRdb recomputed calls from the 5' RACE reads with MiXCR, one row per CDR3 protein. The data contain some 97,000 distinct CDR3 sequences, roughly 5.2% of them singletons. This clonotype was counted many times. Its antigen remains unknown. The sample in question was CD8+ T cells sorted from PBMCs, obtained 10 days after the yellow fever booster vaccination. This rearrangement joins TRBV27 to TRBJ2-7; the match to TRBD1 covers 9 bases. This receptor was identified in a man aged 18 to 30 who received the YFV17D yellow fever vaccine. For the CDR3, the DNA is TGTGCCAGCAGTTTATGGGGACAGGGCGACGAGCAGTACTTC. This gives the protein CASSLWGQGDEQYF.